This T cell receptor (beta chain) was profiled in a study of T cells in Graves' hyperthyroidism and ophthalmopathy. TCR beta CDR3 regions were amplified from RNA transcripts. HTBI primers drove first-round RT-PCR of the TCR CDR3. A single record per CDR3 protein comes from TCRdb applying MiXCR to the multiplex PCR reads. The sample yields 300,000 to 450,000 distinct CDR3 sequences, 13% to 15% seen once. Germline loops: CDR1 MDHEN, CDR2 SYDVKM. The CDR3 is 14 residues long. V was trimmed by 5 bases and J by 4 bases, leaving 13 bases between them. Disease lasting under 3 months, a NOSPECS grade of at least 4, and a Clinical Activity Score of at least 3 were features of the ophthalmopathy patients. This clonotype was found many times.

Sequences were obtained from blood. The clonotype comes from a woman in her thirties with Graves' ophthalmopathy. This rearrangement joins TRBV28 to TRBJ2-3; D gene unclear. The CDR3 DNA sequence: TGTGCCAGCAGTGAAAGGCGGCCCGCAGATACGCAGTATTTT. Encoded protein: CASSERRPADTQYF.